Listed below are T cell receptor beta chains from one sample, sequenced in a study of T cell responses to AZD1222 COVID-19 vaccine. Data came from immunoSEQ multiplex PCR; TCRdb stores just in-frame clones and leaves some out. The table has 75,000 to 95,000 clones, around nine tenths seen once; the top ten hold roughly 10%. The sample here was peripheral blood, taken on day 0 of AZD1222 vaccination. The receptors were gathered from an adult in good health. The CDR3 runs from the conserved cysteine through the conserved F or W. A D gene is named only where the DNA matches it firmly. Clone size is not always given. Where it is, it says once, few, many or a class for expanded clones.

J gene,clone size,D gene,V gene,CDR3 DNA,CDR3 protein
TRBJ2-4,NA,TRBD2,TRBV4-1,TGCGCCAGCAGCCAAGGACTAGCGGGGGGACTAGCCAAAAACATTCAGTACTTC,CASSQGLAGGLAKNIQYF
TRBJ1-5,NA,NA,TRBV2,TGTGCCAGCAGTGGGATAGGGGCGGATCAGCCCCAGCATTTT,CASSGIGADQPQHF
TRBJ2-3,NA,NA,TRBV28,TGTGCCAGCAGGAGGGCTATCACAGATACGCAGTATTTT,CASRRAITDTQYF
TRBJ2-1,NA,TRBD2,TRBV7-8,TGTGCCAGCAGCCGACAAACTAGCGGGGGGACCTACAATGAGCAGTTCTTC,CASSRQTSGGTYNEQFF
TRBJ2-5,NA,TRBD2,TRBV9,TGTGCCAGCAGCGTGGCCGGACTAGCGGGTAGAGAAGAGACCCAGTACTTC,CASSVAGLAGREETQYF
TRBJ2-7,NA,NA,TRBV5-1,TGCGCCAGCAGCTTGTTTGTTGCGGGCTACGAGCAGTACTTC,CASSLFVAGYEQYF
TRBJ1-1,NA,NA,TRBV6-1,TGTGCCAGCAGTGAAAGTCGGGGTGAAGCTTTCTTT,CASSESRGEAFF
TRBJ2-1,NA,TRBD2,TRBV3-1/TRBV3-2,TGTGCCAGCAGCGCCGGGACTAGCGGGAACTATGAGCAGTTCTTC,CASSAGTSGNYEQFF
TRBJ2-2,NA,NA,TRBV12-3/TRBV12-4,TGTGCCAGCACGTTTACCGGGGCCGGGGAGCTGTTTTTT,CASTFTGAGELFF
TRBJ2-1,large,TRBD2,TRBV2,TGTGCCAGCAGGCCGGGACTAGCGGGAGAAGGGTCCTACAATGAGCAGTTCTTC,CASRPGLAGEGSYNEQFF
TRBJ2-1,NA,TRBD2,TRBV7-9,TGTGCCAGCAGCTTCGCAACTAGCGGGCCCTACAATGAGCAGTTCTTC,CASSFATSGPYNEQFF
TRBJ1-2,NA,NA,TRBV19,TGTGCCAGTAGTGTGGGGATAGGTAATGGCTACACCTTC,CASSVGIGNGYTF
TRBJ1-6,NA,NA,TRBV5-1,TGCGCCAGCAGGCCCGGGACTTCTTCACCCCTCCACTTT,CASRPGTSSPLHF
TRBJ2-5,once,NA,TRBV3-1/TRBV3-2,TGTGCCAGCAGCCAAGACCCCGGGATGACCCAGTACTTC,CASSQDPGMTQYF
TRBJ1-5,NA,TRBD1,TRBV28,TGTGCCAGCAGTACACAGGGGGGAGGCAATCAGCCCCAGCATTTT,CASSTQGGGNQPQHF
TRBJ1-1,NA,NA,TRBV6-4,TGTGCCAGCAGTTTCAGGGAGAACACTGAAGCTTTCTTT,CASSFRENTEAFF
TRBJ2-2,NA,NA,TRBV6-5,TGTGCCAGCAGTCACCCCGCAGTCGGGGAGCTGTTTTTT,CASSHPAVGELFF
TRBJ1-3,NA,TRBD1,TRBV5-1,TGCGCCAGCAGCCAGGGGACAGGGGGCGTTGGAAACACCATATATTTT,CASSQGTGGVGNTIYF
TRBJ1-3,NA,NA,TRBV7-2,TGTGCCAGCAGCCCTCTGAGAGGGAACACCATATATTTT,CASSPLRGNTIYF
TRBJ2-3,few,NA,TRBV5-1,TGCGCCAGCAGTTCCGGGACTAGCACAGATACGCAGTATTTT,CASSSGTSTDTQYF
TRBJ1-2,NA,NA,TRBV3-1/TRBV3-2,TGTGCCAGCAGCCCCACCGCGGGCAGACCTCAATATGGCTACACCTTC,CASSPTAGRPQYGYTF
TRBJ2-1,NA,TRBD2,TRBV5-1,TGCGCCAGCAGCTTAGCGGGAGAGGGTGATGAGCAGTTCTTC,CASSLAGEGDEQFF
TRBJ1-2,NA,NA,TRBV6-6,TGTGCCAGCAGCCTGGGCGGGGCCTATGGCTACACCTTC,CASSLGGAYGYTF
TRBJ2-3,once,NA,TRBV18,TGTGCCAGCTCACCACCAGATCCCACCGATACGCAGTATTTT,CASSPPDPTDTQYF
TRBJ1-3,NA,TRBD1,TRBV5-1,TGCGCCAGCAGCTTCGCCGGGACAGCCTTCGGAAACACCATATATTTT,CASSFAGTAFGNTIYF
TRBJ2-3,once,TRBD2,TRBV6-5,TGTGCCAGCAGTTATACTAGCGGGGGACGTACGCAGTATTTT,CASSYTSGGRTQYF
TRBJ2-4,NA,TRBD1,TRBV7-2,TGTGCCAGCAGCGTACCAGGACAGGGTTATAACATTCAGTACTTC,CASSVPGQGYNIQYF
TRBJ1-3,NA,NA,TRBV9,TGTGCCAGCAGCGAAACAGGCCTCTCTGGAAACACCATATATTTT,CASSETGLSGNTIYF
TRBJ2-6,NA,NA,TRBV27,TGTGCCAGCAGTTTAGAACCCAGAATGGGGCCAGGGGCCAACGTCCTGACTTTC,CASSLEPRMGPGANVLTF
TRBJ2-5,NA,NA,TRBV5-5,TGTGCCAGCAGCGCACAGACTGGACGACGAGAGACCCAGTACTTC,CASSAQTGRRETQYF
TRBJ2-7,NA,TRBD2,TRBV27,TGTGCCAGCAGTTTTGGTAGCGGGGCCCCCTACGAGCAGTACTTC,CASSFGSGAPYEQYF
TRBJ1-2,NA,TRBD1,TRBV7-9,TGTGCCAGCAGCCCGGGACAGCGCTATGGCTACACCTTC,CASSPGQRYGYTF
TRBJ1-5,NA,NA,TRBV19,TGTGCCAGTAGTATGGGCCGACAGGACGCTCAGCCCCAGCATTTT,CASSMGRQDAQPQHF
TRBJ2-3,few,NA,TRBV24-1,TGTGCCACCAGTGATTTGCAGGGCAGGGGTAACGCAGATACGCAGTATTTT,CATSDLQGRGNADTQYF
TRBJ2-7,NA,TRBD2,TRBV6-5,TGTGCCAGCAGCCTTAGCGGGGGGCCTACCTACGAGCAGTACTTC,CASSLSGGPTYEQYF
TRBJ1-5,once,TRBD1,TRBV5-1,TGCGCCAGCAGCTTAGGACAGGGCGTAGAGCCCCAGCATTTT,CASSLGQGVEPQHF
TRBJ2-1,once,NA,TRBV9,TGTGCCAGCAGCGTAGGGGGGACTCACAATGAGCAGTTCTTC,CASSVGGTHNEQFF
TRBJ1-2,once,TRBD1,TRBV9,TGTGCCAGCAGCGACCGCGGGACAGCCCCCCCCGGCTATGGCTACACCTTC,CASSDRGTAPPGYGYTF
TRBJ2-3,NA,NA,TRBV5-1,TGCGCCAGCAGCGGGGGACGGCGAAGCGGCGTAGATACGCAGTATTTT,CASSGGRRSGVDTQYF
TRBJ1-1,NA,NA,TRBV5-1,TGCGCCAGCAGCCTAGGGGCTAAGGGCGGTGAAGCTTTCTTT,CASSLGAKGGEAFF
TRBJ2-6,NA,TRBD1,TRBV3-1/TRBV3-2,TGTGCCAGCAAGGGGGCTATTGGGGCCAACGTCCTGACTTTC,CASKGAIGANVLTF
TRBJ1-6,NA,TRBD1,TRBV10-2,TGCGCCAGCAGTGGTACAGGGGGACGGGGCTATAATTCACCCCTCCACTTT,CASSGTGGRGYNSPLHF
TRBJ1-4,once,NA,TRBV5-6,TGTGCCAGCAGCTTGGGAAGCATAATCGAAAAACTGTTTTTT,CASSLGSIIEKLFF
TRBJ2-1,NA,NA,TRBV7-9,TGTGCCAGCAGCTTAAGCGAAAAGGATGAGCAGTTCTTC,CASSLSEKDEQFF
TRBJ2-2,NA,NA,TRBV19,TGTGCCAGTAGTATAGATCCCGGGAAGAACACCGGGGAGCTGTTTTTT,CASSIDPGKNTGELFF
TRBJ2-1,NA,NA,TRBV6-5,TGTGCCAGCAGTTACAAGGCAGAGCAGTTCTTC,CASSYKAEQFF
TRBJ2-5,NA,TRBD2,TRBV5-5,TGTGCCAGCAGCCGGACTAGCGGGGGTGGGGAGACCCAGTACTTC,CASSRTSGGGETQYF
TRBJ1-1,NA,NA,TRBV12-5,TGTGCTAGTGGACCCCAGGGAGGGGTCACTGAAGCTTTCTTT,CASGPQGGVTEAFF
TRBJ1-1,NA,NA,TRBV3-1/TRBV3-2,TGTGCCAGCAGCTTGACAGCGCGGACTGAAGCTTTCTTT,CASSLTARTEAFF
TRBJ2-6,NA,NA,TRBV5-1,TGCGCCAGCAGCTTGAGCTTCAATTCTGGGGCCAACGTCCTGACTTTC,CASSLSFNSGANVLTF
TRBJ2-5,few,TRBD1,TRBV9,TGTGCCAGCAGCGCGGAGACAGGGGGCCAAGAGACCCAGTACTTC,CASSAETGGQETQYF